This T cell receptor (beta chain) came from a study of vaccination effects on CD4 cells after COVID-19. Produced via immunoSEQ multiplex PCR; TCRdb's table is partial and in-frame only. The table has around 63,000 clones, 75% seen once; the top ten hold 3.5% to 4.5%. In regard to this clone: What it binds is not known.

Prior to sequencing, the ViraFEST assay stimulated PBMC with viral peptide pools, which expanded the antigen-specific CD4+ T cells. With roughly nine days of culture completed, CD4+ T cells were isolated. The vaccine recipients had no prior SARS-CoV-2 infection, with negative nucleocapsid antibodies. Between the trimmed V and J ends, which lost 2 bases and 5 bases, there was a span of 13 bases. The CDR3 runs 14 residues. Germline V gene lookup returns CDR1 SGHRS and CDR2 YFSETQ. The sample consisted of CD4+ T cells from PBMCs cultured with HCoV-OC43 spike peptides, taken before COVID-19 vaccination. As to subset: HCoV-OC43 spike overlapping peptide pool stimulation. The chain combines TRBV5-1 with TRBJ2-5, with D perhaps given as TRBD1 or TRBD2 (6 bases each). This sequence was found in a human donor who received a COVID-19 vaccine. Written as DNA, the CDR3 is TGCGCCAGCAGCTTAGGGGGGCGCCAGGAGACCCAGTACTTC. Amino acids: CASSLGGRQETQYF.